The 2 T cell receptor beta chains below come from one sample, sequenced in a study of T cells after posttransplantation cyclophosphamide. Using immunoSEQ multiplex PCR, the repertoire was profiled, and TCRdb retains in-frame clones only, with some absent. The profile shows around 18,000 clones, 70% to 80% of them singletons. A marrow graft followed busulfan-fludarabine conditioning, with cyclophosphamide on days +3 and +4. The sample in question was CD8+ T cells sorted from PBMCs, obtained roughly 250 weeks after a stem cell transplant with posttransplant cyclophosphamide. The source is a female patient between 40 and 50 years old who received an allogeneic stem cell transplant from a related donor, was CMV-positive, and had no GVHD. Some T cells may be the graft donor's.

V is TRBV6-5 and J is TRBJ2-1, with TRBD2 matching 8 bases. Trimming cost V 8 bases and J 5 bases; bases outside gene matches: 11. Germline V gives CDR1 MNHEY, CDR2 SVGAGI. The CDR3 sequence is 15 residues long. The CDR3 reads CASWGFSGAHNEQFF. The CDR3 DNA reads TGTGCCAGCTGGGGCTTTAGCGGGGCCCACAATGAGCAGTTCTTC.

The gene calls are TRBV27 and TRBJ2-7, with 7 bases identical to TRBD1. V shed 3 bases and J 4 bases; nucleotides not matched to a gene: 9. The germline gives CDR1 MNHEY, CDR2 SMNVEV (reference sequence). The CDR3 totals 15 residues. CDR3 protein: CASSFLLGGAYEQYF. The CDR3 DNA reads TGTGCCAGCAGTTTTCTCCTAGGGGGCGCGTACGAGCAGTACTTC.